This T cell receptor beta chain was recovered during a study of T cell responses to AZD1222 COVID-19 vaccine. The assay was immunoSEQ multiplex PCR, and TCRdb's table has in-frame clones only and misses some. The table shows about 150,000 clones, with 90% occurring only once. The receptor was isolated from an adult in good health. Sequencing was performed on peripheral blood, taken on day 0 of AZD1222 vaccination.

CDR3 region: CASSIASGSGEQYF. For the CDR3, the DNA is TGTGCCAGTAGTATAGCTAGCGGGAGTGGCGAGCAGTACTTC. The rearrangement joins TRBV19 to TRBJ2-7; 10 bases are a match to TRBD2. Germline-derived CDR1 and CDR2 are LNHDA and SQIVND (reference sequence). V trimming: 1 base; J trimming: 6 bases; junction bases outside the gene matches: 3. This CDR3 spans 14 amino acids.